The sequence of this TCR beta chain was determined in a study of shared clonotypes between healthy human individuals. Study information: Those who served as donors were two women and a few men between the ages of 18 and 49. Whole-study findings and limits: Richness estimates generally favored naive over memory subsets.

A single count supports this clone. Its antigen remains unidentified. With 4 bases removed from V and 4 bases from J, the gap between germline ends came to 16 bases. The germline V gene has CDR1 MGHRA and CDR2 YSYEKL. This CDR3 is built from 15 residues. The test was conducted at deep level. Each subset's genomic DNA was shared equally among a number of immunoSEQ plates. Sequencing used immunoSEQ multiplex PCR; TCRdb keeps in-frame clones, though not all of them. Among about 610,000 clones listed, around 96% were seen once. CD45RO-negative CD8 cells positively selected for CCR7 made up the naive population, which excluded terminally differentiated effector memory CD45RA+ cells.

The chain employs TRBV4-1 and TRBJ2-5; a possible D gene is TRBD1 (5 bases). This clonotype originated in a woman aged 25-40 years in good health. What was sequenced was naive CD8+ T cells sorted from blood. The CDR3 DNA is TGCGCCAGCAGCCTGGCCCCCAGGGCCGGAGAGACCCAGTACTTC. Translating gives CASSLAPRAGETQYF.